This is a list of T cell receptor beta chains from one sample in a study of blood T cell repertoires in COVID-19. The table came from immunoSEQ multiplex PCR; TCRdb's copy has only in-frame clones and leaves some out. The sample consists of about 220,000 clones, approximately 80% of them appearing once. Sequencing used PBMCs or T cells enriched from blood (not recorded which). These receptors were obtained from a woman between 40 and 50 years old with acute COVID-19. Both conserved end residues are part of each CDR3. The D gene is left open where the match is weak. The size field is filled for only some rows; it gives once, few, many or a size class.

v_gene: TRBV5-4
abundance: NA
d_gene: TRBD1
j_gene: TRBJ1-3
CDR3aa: CASSPTGTGNTIYF
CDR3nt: TGTGCCAGCAGCCCGACAGGGACTGGAAACACCATATATTTT

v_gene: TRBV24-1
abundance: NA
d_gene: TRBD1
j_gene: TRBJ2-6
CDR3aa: CATSARDRVSSGANVLTF
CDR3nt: TGTGCCACCAGTGCCCGGGACAGGGTGAGCTCTGGGGCCAACGTCCTGACTTTC

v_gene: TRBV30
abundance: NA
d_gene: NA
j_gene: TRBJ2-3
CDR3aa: CAWSVRGRDTQYF
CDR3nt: TGTGCCTGGAGTGTACGCGGTAGAGATACGCAGTATTTT

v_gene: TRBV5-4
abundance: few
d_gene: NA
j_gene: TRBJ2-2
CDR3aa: CASSLAMSGELFF
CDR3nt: TGTGCCAGCAGCTTGGCCATGAGCGGGGAGCTGTTTTTT

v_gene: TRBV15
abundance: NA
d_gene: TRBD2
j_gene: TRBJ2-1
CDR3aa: CATSRARGLADNEQFF
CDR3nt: TGTGCCACCAGCAGAGCCAGGGGACTAGCGGACAATGAGCAGTTCTTC

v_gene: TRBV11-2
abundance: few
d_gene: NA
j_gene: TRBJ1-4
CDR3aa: CASSLSSGTNEKLFF
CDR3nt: TGTGCCAGCAGCTTATCTTCAGGGACTAATGAAAAACTGTTTTTT

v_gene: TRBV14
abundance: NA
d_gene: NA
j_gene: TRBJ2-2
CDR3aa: CASRKTGPSANTGELFF
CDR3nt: TGTGCCAGCAGAAAGACAGGCCCGAGCGCGAACACCGGGGAGCTGTTTTTT

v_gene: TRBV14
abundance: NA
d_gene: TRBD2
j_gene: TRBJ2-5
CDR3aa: CASSQGYGTSGSQETQYF
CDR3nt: TGTGCCAGCAGCCAAGGATACGGGACTAGCGGGAGCCAAGAGACCCAGTACTTC

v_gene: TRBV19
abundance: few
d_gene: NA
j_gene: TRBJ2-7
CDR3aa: CASTPPVSYEQYF
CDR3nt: TGTGCCAGTACCCCCCCAGTTTCTTACGAGCAGTACTTC

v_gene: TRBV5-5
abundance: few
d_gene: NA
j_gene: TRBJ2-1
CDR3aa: CASSLTKNEQFF
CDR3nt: TGTGCCAGCAGCTTGACTAAAAATGAGCAGTTCTTC

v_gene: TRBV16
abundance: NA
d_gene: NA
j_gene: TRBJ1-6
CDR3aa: CASSQSAGGSPLHF
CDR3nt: TGTGCCAGCAGCCAATCCGCGGGTGGCTCACCCCTCCACTTT

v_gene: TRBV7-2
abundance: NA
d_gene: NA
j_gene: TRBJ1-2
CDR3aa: CASSSGGLLGYTF
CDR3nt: TGTGCCAGCAGTTCCGGCGGTCTGCTAGGCTACACCTTC

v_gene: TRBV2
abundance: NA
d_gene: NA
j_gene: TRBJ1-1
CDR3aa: CASIWQGHTEAFF
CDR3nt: TGTGCCAGCATCTGGCAGGGCCACACTGAAGCTTTCTTT

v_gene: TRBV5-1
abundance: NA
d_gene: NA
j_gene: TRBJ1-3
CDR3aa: CASSFTSGNTIYF
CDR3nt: TGCGCCAGCAGCTTCACTTCTGGAAACACCATATATTTT

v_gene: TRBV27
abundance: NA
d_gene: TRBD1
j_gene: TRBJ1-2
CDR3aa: CASSLDRANYGYTF
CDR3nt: TGTGCCAGCAGTTTGGACAGGGCCAACTATGGCTACACCTTC

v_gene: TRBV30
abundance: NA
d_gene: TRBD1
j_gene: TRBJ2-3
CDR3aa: CAWSVHRGSTDTQYF
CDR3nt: TGTGCCTGGAGTGTACACAGGGGAAGTACAGATACGCAGTATTTT

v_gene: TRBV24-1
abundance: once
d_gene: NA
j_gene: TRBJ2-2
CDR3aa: CATSRGATGELFF
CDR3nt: TGTGCCACCAGCAGGGGGGCGACCGGGGAGCTGTTTTTT

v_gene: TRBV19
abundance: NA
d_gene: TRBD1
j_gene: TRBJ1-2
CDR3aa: CATGQGEGSYGYTF
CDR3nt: TGTGCCACCGGACAGGGAGAAGGCTCCTATGGCTACACCTTC

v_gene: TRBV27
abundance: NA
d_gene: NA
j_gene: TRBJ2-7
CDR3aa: CASSATSGRLYEQYF
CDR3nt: TGTGCCAGCAGTGCCACCAGTGGGCGCTTATACGAGCAGTACTTC

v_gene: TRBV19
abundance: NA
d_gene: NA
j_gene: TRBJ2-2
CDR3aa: CATSLSAGELFF
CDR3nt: TGTGCCACCTCTCTCTCGGCCGGGGAGCTGTTTTTT

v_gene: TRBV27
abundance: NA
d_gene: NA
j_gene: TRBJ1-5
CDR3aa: CASSSLGGGTHSNQPQHF
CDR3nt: TGTGCCAGCAGTTCGCTGGGGGGAGGGACCCATAGCAATCAGCCCCAGCATTTT

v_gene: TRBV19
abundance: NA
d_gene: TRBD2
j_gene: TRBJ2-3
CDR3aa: CASRDYQAYADTQYF
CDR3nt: TGTGCCAGTCGGGACTATCAGGCGTACGCAGATACGCAGTATTTT

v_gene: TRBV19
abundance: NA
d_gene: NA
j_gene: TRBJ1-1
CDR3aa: CASSIRASGLNTEAFF
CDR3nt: TGTGCCAGTAGTATCCGGGCCAGCGGATTGAACACTGAAGCTTTCTTT

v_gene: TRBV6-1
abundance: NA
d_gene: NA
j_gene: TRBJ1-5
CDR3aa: CASSETGSGQPQHF
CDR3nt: TGTGCCAGCAGTGAAACTGGTTCGGGACAGCCCCAGCATTTT

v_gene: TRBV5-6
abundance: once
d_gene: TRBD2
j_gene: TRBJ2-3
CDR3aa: CASSNSGTTDTQYF
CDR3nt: TGTGCCAGCAGCAATAGCGGGACTACAGATACGCAGTATTTT

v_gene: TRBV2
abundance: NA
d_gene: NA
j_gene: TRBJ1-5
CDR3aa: CASSTDSTSNQPQHF
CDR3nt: TGTGCCAGCAGTACAGATTCGACGAGCAATCAGCCCCAGCATTTT

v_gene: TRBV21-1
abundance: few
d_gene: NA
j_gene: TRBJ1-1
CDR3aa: CASLAGDTEAFF
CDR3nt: TGTGCCAGCCTAGCGGGGGACACTGAAGCTTTCTTT

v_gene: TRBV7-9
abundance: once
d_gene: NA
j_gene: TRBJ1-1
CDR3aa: CASSIGQYTEAFF
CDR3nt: TGTGCCAGCAGCATCGGACAGTACACTGAAGCTTTCTTT

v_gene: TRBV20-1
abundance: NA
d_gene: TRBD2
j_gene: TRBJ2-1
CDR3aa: CSASLASGSNEQFF
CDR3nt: TGCAGTGCTAGTTTGGCTAGCGGGAGCAATGAGCAGTTCTTC

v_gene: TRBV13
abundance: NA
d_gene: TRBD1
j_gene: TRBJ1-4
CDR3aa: CASSTRTGVNEKLFF
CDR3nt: TGTGCCAGCAGCACCAGGACAGGTGTTAATGAAAAACTGTTTTTT

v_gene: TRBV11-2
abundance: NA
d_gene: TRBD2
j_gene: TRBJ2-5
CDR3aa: CASSFGQRGGAQYF
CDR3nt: TGTGCCAGCAGCTTCGGGCAGCGGGGAGGGGCCCAGTACTTC

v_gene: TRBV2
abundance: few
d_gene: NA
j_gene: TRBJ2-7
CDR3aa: CASSDPREVSYEQYF
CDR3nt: TGTGCCAGCAGTGACCCCAGGGAAGTGTCCTACGAGCAGTACTTC

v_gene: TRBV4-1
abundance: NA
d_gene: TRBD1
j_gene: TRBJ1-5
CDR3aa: CASSRTGIQPQHF
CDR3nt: TGCGCCAGCAGTCGGACAGGGATTCAGCCCCAGCATTTT

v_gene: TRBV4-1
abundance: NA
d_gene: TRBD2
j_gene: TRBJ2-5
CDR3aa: CASSQAPGLAGEETQYF
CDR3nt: TGCGCCAGCAGCCAAGCCCCGGGACTAGCGGGAGAGGAGACCCAGTACTTC

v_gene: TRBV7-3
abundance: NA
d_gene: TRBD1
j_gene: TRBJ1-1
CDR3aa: CASTPGTGGTEAFF
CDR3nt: TGTGCCAGCACTCCCGGGACAGGGGGCACTGAAGCTTTCTTT

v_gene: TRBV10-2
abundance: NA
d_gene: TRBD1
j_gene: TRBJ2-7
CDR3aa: CASSERDSYYEQYF
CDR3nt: TGCGCCAGCAGTGAAAGGGACAGCTACTACGAGCAGTACTTC

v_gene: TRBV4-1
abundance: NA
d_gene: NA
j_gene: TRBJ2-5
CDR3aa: CASSQDLGSQETQYF
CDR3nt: TGCGCCAGCAGCCAAGATTTGGGCAGTCAAGAGACCCAGTACTTC

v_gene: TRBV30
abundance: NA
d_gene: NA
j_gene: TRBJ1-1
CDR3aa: CAWSVWGENTEAFF
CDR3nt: TGTGCCTGGAGTGTATGGGGGGAGAACACTGAAGCTTTCTTT

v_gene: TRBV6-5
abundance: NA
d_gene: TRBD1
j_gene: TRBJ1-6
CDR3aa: CASSYRQGYSPLHF
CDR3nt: TGTGCCAGCAGTTACCGACAGGGTTATTCACCCCTCCACTTT

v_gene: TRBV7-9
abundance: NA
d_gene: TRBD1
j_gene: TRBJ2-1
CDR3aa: CASSFPGDRAGNEQFF
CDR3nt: TGTGCCAGCAGTTTCCCCGGGGACAGGGCGGGCAATGAGCAGTTCTTC

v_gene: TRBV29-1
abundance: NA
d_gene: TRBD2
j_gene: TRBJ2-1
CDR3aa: CSGRSERGVHNEQFF
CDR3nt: TGCAGCGGGAGGAGTGAGCGGGGGGTTCACAATGAGCAGTTCTTC

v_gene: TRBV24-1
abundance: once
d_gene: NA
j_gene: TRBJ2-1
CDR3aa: CATSDSLRAEQFF
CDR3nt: TGTGCCACCAGTGATTCCCTCAGGGCTGAGCAGTTCTTC

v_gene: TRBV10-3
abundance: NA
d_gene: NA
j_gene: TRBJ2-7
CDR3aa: CAIEQVANEQYF
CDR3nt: TGTGCCATCGAACAGGTAGCAAACGAGCAGTACTTC

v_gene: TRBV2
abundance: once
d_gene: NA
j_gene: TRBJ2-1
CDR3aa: CASSVAGSAYNEQFF
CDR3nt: TGTGCCAGCAGTGTAGCCGGGAGTGCCTACAATGAGCAGTTCTTC

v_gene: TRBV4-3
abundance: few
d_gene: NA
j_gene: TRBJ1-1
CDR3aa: CASSQTSNTEAFF
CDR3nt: TGCGCCAGCAGCCAGACATCGAACACTGAAGCTTTCTTT

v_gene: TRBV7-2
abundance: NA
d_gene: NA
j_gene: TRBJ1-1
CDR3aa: CASSLGVGKRNTEAFF
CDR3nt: TGTGCCAGCAGCTTAGGTGTGGGCAAACGGAACACTGAAGCTTTCTTT

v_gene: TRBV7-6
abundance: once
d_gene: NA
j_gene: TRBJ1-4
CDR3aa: CASSSRVGEKLFF
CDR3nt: TGTGCCAGCAGCTCCAGGGTGGGGGAAAAACTGTTTTTT

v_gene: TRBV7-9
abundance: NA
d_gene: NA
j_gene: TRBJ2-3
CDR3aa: CASSYLSGELDTQYF
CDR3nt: TGTGCCAGCAGCTACCTATCGGGGGAACTAGATACGCAGTATTTT

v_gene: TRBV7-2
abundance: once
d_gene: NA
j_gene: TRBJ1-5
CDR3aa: CASSLGDRNNQPQHF
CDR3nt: TGTGCCAGCAGCTTAGGCGACAGGAACAATCAGCCCCAGCATTTT